The rows below give T cell receptor beta chains drawn from one sample of a study of blood T cell repertoires in COVID-19. Profiled with immunoSEQ multiplex PCR; TCRdb holds only in-frame clones, not every one. This sample carries about 210,000 clones, about 86% of them seen once, and the ten largest clones take 1.5%. The material sequenced was peripheral blood. All receptors come from a man between 18 and 29 years old with active or convalescent COVID-19. Both conserved end residues are part of each CDR3. A D gene is named only where the DNA matches it firmly. Not all rows give a size; the values are once, few, many and, for expanded clones, a class.

cdr3_nt	cdr3_aa	clone_size	d_call	j_call	v_call
TGTGCCAGCTCACCGAAGGCTAGCGGGAACAATGAGCAGTTCTTC	CASSPKASGNNEQFF	-	TRBD2	TRBJ2-1	TRBV18
TGTGCCAGCAGCTTATCGACAGGACGATCCCAAGAGACCCAGTACTTC	CASSLSTGRSQETQYF	-	-	TRBJ2-5	TRBV7-6
TGTGCCAGCTCTCATGGACAGGGGGCTTCCTATAATTCACCCCTCCACTTT	CASSHGQGASYNSPLHF	-	TRBD1	TRBJ1-6	TRBV18
TGTGCCAGCAGCTATAGCGGGAGCGGAGATACGCAGTATTTT	CASSYSGSGDTQYF	-	TRBD2	TRBJ2-3	TRBV7-2
TGTGCCAGCGGACCCGGAGGGAGGGGAGCCCACGAGCAGTACTTC	CASGPGGRGAHEQYF	few	TRBD2	TRBJ2-7	TRBV19
TGTGCCAGCAATTCCGGGACAGGGGGTCGGTTGGGCTATGGCTACACCTTC	CASNSGTGGRLGYGYTF	-	TRBD1	TRBJ1-2	TRBV28
TGTGCCAGCAGCTTGGCGGGACAGGGACGAGAAAAACTGTTTTTT	CASSLAGQGREKLFF	many	TRBD1	TRBJ1-4	TRBV5-8
TGTGCCAGCAGCCAAGAAGCCAGGACTAGCGGGTACAATGAGCAGTTCTTC	CASSQEARTSGYNEQFF	-	TRBD2	TRBJ2-1	TRBV3-1/TRBV3-2
TGTGCCAGCAGCAAACAGCCCCCCCGGCAGCCCCAGCATTTT	CASSKQPPRQPQHF	-	-	TRBJ1-5	TRBV6-2/TRBV6-3
TGCGCCAGTAACTGGGGCTCCGGGACAGGCGACAATGAGCAGTTCTTC	CASNWGSGTGDNEQFF	-	TRBD1	TRBJ2-1	TRBV10-2
TGTGCCAGCGCCGGACTAGTTCTAACAGATACGCAGTATTTT	CASAGLVLTDTQYF	-	TRBD2	TRBJ2-3	TRBV28
TGTGCCACTAAAGGTGGGACAGACAATTCACCCCTCCACTTT	CATKGGTDNSPLHF	-	TRBD1	TRBJ1-6	TRBV28
TGTGCCAGCAGTGAAGCGCAAGGGGGTAGCAATCAGCCCCAGCATTTT	CASSEAQGGSNQPQHF	-	-	TRBJ1-5	TRBV6-1
TGTGCCAGCAGTGAATTACGAGCGGGAGGTTACGAGCAGTACTTC	CASSELRAGGYEQYF	-	TRBD2	TRBJ2-7	TRBV2
TGTGCCAGCAGCGGACTAGCGGGTATTTCCGGGGAGCTGTTTTTT	CASSGLAGISGELFF	-	TRBD2	TRBJ2-2	TRBV6-6
TGTGCCTGGATCACCGTGGACAGGGGGCGAAGTGGCTACACCTTC	CAWITVDRGRSGYTF	-	TRBD1	TRBJ1-2	TRBV30
TGTGCTAGTGGTTTGGGCCCGAACAGGGGAGGCTACTACGAGCAGTACTTC	CASGLGPNRGGYYEQYF	-	-	TRBJ2-7	TRBV12-5
TGTGCCAGCAACAGGGACAGGAACACTGAAGCTTTCTTT	CASNRDRNTEAFF	-	TRBD1	TRBJ1-1	TRBV11-2
TGCGCCAGCAGCCAAGAGTACCCGGGAGTGAAAGGCTACGAGCAGTACTTC	CASSQEYPGVKGYEQYF	-	-	TRBJ2-7	TRBV4-1
TGTGCCAGCCAACGGGACAGGGGTATGGAGACCCAGTACTTC	CASQRDRGMETQYF	-	TRBD1	TRBJ2-5	TRBV5-4
TGTGCCAGCAGCCTAGGGACAGGTGACATTTACGAGCAGTACTTC	CASSLGTGDIYEQYF	-	TRBD1	TRBJ2-7	TRBV7-9
TGTGCCAGCAGTGACGTTAGCACACGCTCCTACAATGAGCAGTTCTTC	CASSDVSTRSYNEQFF	-	-	TRBJ2-1	TRBV6-4